Each of the 22 T cell receptor beta chains below was sequenced from the same sample in a study of cytomegalovirus exposure and HLA in healthy donors (dated by TCRdb to the late 2010s). The receptor library was made with the immunoSEQ multiplex PCR assay. For the multiplex PCR, a mixture combining 60 forward primers for TCR Vbeta segments and 13 reverse primers for TCR Jbeta segments was used. The immuneACCESS repertoire file appears here via TCRdb, limited to in-frame rearrangements. These files lack a portion of the clones; in checked studies, under half of the deficit traces to unresolved V genes, and the cause of the others is not known. This sample holds roughly 200,000 clones; 80% to 85% were observed only once. The biggest ten clones account for over 1.5% of the sample. The sample consisted of PBMCs. The receptor set was obtained from a man aged 50-59 years in good health and CMV-seronegative.

The gene calls are TRBV7-6 and TRBJ1-1; the match to TRBD1 covers 7 bases. The V and J ends lost 5 bases and 4 bases, in that order; junction bases with no gene match: 1. Germline CDR1 SGHVS, CDR2 FNYEAQ. This CDR3 spans 12 amino acids. CDR3: CASSPGGTEAFF. The CDR3 DNA is TGTGCCAGCAGCCCAGGGGGCACTGAAGCTTTCTTT.

This rearrangement joins TRBV18 to TRBJ2-7; 7 bases map to TRBD2. V was clipped by 3 bases and J by 0 bases; unmatched bases: 20. CDR1 and CDR2 (germline): KGHSH, LQKENI. The CDR3 is 20 amino acids. The CDR3: CASSPGSGVNVPITSYEQYF. The CDR3 DNA reads as TGTGCCAGCTCACCTGGGAGCGGGGTTAATGTACCCATCACCTCCTACGAGCAGTACTTC. The complete variable domain, with remaining parts taken from reference TRBV18 and TRBJ2-7, reads NAGVMQNPRHLVRRRGQEARLRCSPMKGHSHVYWYRQLPEEGLKFMVYLQKENIIDESGMPKERFSAEFPKEGPSILRIQQVVRGDSAAYFCASSPGSGVNVPITSYEQYFGPGTRLTVT.

The CDR3 is CASSIRGVHEQYF. CDR3 DNA sequence: TGTGCCAGTAGTATCAGGGGAGTACACGAGCAGTACTTC. The chain has TRBV19 and TRBJ2-7, with D possibly TRBD1 on 6 matching bases. Trimming took off 3 bases at V and 5 bases at J, with 11 bases between the two ends. The CDR3 loop spans 13 amino acids. Per the germline V gene, CDR1 is LNHDA and CDR2 is SQIVND (reference sequence).

This clone came up once. The chain carries TRBV7-3 and TRBJ2-1, with 9 bases aligning to TRBD2. Germline CDR1 and CDR2: SGHTA and FQGTGA. V dropped 3 bases and J dropped 6; count of bases not matched to a gene: 6. CDR3 size: 15 residues. In nucleotides, the CDR3 is TGTGCCAGCAGCTTGGGAGCGGGGGGTCCCAATGAGCAGTTCTTC. Its protein is CASSLGAGGPNEQFF.

V is TRBV19 and J is TRBJ2-1, with D tentatively TRBD2 (6 bases). This CDR3 spans 15 amino acids. The V and J ends lost 2 bases and 7 bases respectively, with 15 bases between them. CDR1 is LNHDA, CDR2 SQIVND, per germline (reference sequence). CDR3 nucleotide sequence: TGTGCCAGTAGTATATTAGCGGAACTAAAGAATGAGCAGTTCTTC. Its protein product is CASSILAELKNEQFF.

The chain combines TRBV5-4 with TRBJ2-3; 9 nucleotides align to TRBD1. J gave up 2 bases and V 5 bases, and 9 bases lay outside the gene matches. The germline gives CDR1 SGHNT, CDR2 YYREEE (reference sequence). This CDR3 region has 16 residues. DNA of the CDR3: TGTGCCAGCAGTGCTCCGGGACAGGGTTACACAGATACGCAGTATTTT. It codes for CASSAPGQGYTDTQYF.

Concerning this clone itself: A junction end diverges from the germline sequence, so it may reflect a read error. The chain carries TRBV7-7 and TRBJ2-1; D gene unclear. This CDR3 contains 13 residues. Germline assignment: CDR1 SSHAT and CDR2 FNYEAQ (reference sequence). CDR3 in DNA: TGTGCTAGCAGCCCCTCCCCCCAGGATGAGCAGTTCTTC. It translates to CASSPSPQDEQFF.

The chain uses TRBV11-3 and TRBJ1-5; TRBD1 matches 7 bases. CDR1 is SGHNT, CDR2 YENEEA, per germline. CDR3 length: 16 amino acids. Unmatched junction bases numbered 6, after V lost 1 base and J lost 3 bases. The CDR3 protein is CASSLGWDSLNQPQHF. CDR3 in DNA: TGTGCCAGCAGCTTAGGTTGGGACAGCCTCAATCAGCCCCAGCATTTT.

The chain combines TRBV15 with TRBJ2-7; the D gene is possibly TRBD2 (6 bases). Trimming removed 5 bases from V and 1 base from J, with 18 bases in between. The CDR3 totals 16 residues. Per germline, CDR1 LNHNV and CDR2 YYDKDF (reference sequence). The CDR3 DNA reads as TGTGCCACCAGCGGGGGGATGATAGGGACTTCCTACGAGCAGTACTTC. Protein sequence: CATSGGMIGTSYEQYF. The full variable domain, in which reference TRBV15 and TRBJ2-7 provide the parts outside the CDR3, is DAMVIQNPRYQVTQFGKPVTLSCSQTLNHNVMYWYQQKSSQAPKLLFHYYDKDFNNEADTPDNFQSRRPNTSFCFLDIRSPGLGDTAMYLCATSGGMIGTSYEQYFGPGTRLTVT.

This sequence joins TRBV5-1 and TRBJ2-1; 10 bases match TRBD1. CDR1 and CDR2 from the germline V gene are SGHRS and YFSETQ. This CDR3 is 16 amino acids long. V was clipped by 1 base and J by 7 bases; unmatched bases: 8. CDR3: CASSLYSGQGNNEQFF. CDR3 DNA: TGCGCCAGCAGCTTGTATTCGGGACAGGGGAATAATGAGCAGTTCTTC.

The J gene is TRBJ2-7, the V gene TRBV10-3; maybe TRBD2 (6 bases). This CDR3 has 16 residues. Looked up from germline, CDR1 is ENHRY and CDR2 is SYGVKD. The V gene lost 0 bases and the J gene lost 8 bases, with 20 bases spanning the gap. DNA for the CDR3: TGTGCCATCAGTGAGTCGTGGGCAGGGAGGAAAATTCAGCAGTACTTC. Protein sequence: CAISESWAGRKIQQYF.

The DNA for the CDR3 is TGTGCCAGCAGCTACCTTCCTAGCGGGGGTTCCTACGAGCAGTACTTC. It encodes CASSYLPSGGSYEQYF. J is TRBJ2-7 and V is TRBV7-2, with TRBD2 identical over 10 bases. The CDR3 covers 16 residues. Germline loops: CDR1 SGHTA, CDR2 FQGNSA. Trimming at V came to 4 bases and at J to 1 base, leaving 7 bases not matched to a gene.

This CDR3 reads CASSYRGRGTEAFF. For the CDR3, the DNA is TGTGCCAGCAGTTACCGGGGGAGAGGCACTGAAGCTTTCTTT. J is TRBJ1-1 and V is TRBV6-5, with a possible D match to TRBD1 (5 bases). The germline gives CDR1 MNHEY, CDR2 SVGAGI. Trimming shortened V by 2 bases and J by 4 bases, and 11 bases separated the two germline ends. The CDR3 is 14 amino acids.

The chain is built from TRBV5-4 and TRBJ1-1; maybe TRBD1 (5 bases). Germline CDR1 and CDR2: SGHNT and YYREEE (reference sequence). The CDR3 covers 13 residues. Trimming removed 2 bases at V and 1 base at J, with 6 bases between. The CDR3 sequence: CASSLQENTEAFF. CDR3 bases: TGTGCCAGCAGCTTACAGGAGAACACTGAAGCTTTCTTT. Combining the CDR3 with reference TRBV5-4 and TRBJ1-1 gives the whole variable domain ETGVTQSPTHLIKTRGQQVTLRCSSQSGHNTVSWYQQALGQGPQFIFQYYREEENGRGNFPPRFSGLQFPNYSSELNVNALELDDSALYLCASSLQENTEAFFGQGTRLTVV.

The chain carries TRBV6-5 and TRBJ2-7; a possible D gene is TRBD2 (5 bases). The V gene lost 1 base and the J gene lost 7 bases, with 11 bases spanning the gap. Per germline, CDR1 MNHEY and CDR2 SVGAGI. The CDR3 consists of 13 residues. Here the CDR3 DNA reads TGTGCCAGCAGTTACTGGTCGTCGGGAGAGCAGTACTTC. Residues: CASSYWSSGEQYF.

The count of this clone is one. The genes are TRBV7-2 and TRBJ1-4; 10 bases fit TRBD1. The CDR3 is made up of 15 amino acids. Germline CDR1 and CDR2: SGHTA and FQGNSA. The J segment lost 8 bases and the V segment lost 4 bases, leaving 7 bases of the junction unmatched. As DNA, the CDR3 is TGTGCCAGCAGCTCGGTTGGGACAGGGGTAGAAAAACTGTTTTTT. This codes for CASSSVGTGVEKLFF.

The V and J genes are TRBV4-3 and TRBJ1-4; perhaps TRBD1 as D (6 bases). In germline, CDR1 is LGHNA, CDR2 YSLEER. Trimming pared 2 bases from V and 0 bases from J, leaving 7 bases between. CDR3 length equals 15 residues. The CDR3 coding sequence is TGCGCCAGCAGCCAAACAGGGTCAACTAATGAAAAACTGTTTTTT. It translates to CASSQTGSTNEKLFF.

Of note for this clone: The junction departs from germline at one end; a sequencing error may be responsible. This chain links TRBV7-9 with TRBJ2-5; tentative D call: TRBD1 (5 bases). The germline V gene encodes CDR1 SEHNR and CDR2 FQNEAQ (reference sequence). This CDR3 contains 16 residues. The CDR3 region has the DNA TGTTCCAGCAGCCTCAGGGTTTCCTCTGACCAAGAGACCCAGTACTTC. Translated: CSSSLRVSSDQETQYF.

The genes are TRBV5-6 and TRBJ2-5; D is perhaps TRBD1 (6 bases). Germline CDR1 and CDR2: SGHDT and YYEEEE. Trimming cost V 5 bases and J 4 bases, with 15 bases left between them. The length of the CDR3 is 14 residues. The CDR3 coding sequence is TGTGCCAGCAGGAGTACAGGGTCTGGAGAGACCCAGTACTTC. Its translation is CASRSTGSGETQYF.

This chain joins TRBV5-1 and TRBJ1-1; 8 nucleotides agree with TRBD1. After removal of 4 bases from V and 0 bases from J, the junction contained 8 bases not matched to a gene. The CDR3 has 16 residues. Germline CDR1 reads SGHRS; CDR2 reads YFSETQ. DNA for the CDR3: TGCGCCAGCAGCCCTGACGGGACAGGATTGAACACTGAAGCTTTCTTT. Its translation: CASSPDGTGLNTEAFF.

In DNA, the CDR3 is TGTGCCAGCAGCGTCTTCTCCCTGAGGCCTAGCGGGAGGGGTGATGAGCAGTTCTTC. Residues: CASSVFSLRPSGRGDEQFF. V and J are TRBV9 and TRBJ2-1, with 12 nucleotides matching TRBD2. The CDR3 totals 19 residues. The ends lost 2 bases at V and 8 bases at J; junction bases unmatched: 17. Per germline, CDR1 SGDLS and CDR2 YYNGEE. The full variable domain, its missing parts supplied by reference TRBV9 and TRBJ2-1, is DSGVTQTPKHLITATGQRVTLRCSPRSGDLSVYWYQQSLDQGLQFLIQYYNGEERAKGNILERFSAQQFPDLHSELNLSSLELGDSALYFCASSVFSLRPSGRGDEQFFGPGTRLTVL.

The CDR3 DNA follows: TGTGCCAGCAGCCAAGATTGGCAGGGGGTTGGGGCCAAAAACATTCAGTACTTC. It encodes CASSQDWQGVGAKNIQYF. The rearrangement links TRBV4-2 to TRBJ2-4; 7 bases agree with TRBD1. The CDR3 is made up of 18 amino acids. CDR1 and CDR2 from the germline V gene are LGHNA and YNFKEQ. V gave up 0 bases and J gave up 1 base; unmatched junction bases: 9.